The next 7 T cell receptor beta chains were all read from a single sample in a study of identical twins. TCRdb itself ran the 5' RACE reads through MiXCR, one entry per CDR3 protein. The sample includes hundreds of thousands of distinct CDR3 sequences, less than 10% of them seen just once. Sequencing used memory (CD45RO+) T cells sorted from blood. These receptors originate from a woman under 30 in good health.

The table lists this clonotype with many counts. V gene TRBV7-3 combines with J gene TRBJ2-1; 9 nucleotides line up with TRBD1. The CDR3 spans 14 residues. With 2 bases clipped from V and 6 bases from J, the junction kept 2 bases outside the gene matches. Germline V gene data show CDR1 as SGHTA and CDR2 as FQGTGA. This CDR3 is CASSLQTGGNEQFF. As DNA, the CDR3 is TGTGCCAGCAGCTTACAGACAGGGGGCAATGAGCAGTTCTTC.

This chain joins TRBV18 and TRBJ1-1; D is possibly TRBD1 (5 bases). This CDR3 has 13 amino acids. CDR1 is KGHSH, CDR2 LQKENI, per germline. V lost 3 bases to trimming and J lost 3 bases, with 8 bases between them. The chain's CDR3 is CASSPIRDTEAFF. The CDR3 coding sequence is TGTGCCAGCTCACCTATCAGGGACACTGAAGCTTTCTTT.

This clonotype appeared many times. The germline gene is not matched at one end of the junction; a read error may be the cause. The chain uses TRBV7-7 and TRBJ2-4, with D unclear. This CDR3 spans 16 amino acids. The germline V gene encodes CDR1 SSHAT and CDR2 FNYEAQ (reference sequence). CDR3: CASSMGCAWGQNIQYF. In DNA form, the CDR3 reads TGTGCTAGCAGTATGGGATGCGCGTGGGGTCAAAACATTCAGTACTTC.

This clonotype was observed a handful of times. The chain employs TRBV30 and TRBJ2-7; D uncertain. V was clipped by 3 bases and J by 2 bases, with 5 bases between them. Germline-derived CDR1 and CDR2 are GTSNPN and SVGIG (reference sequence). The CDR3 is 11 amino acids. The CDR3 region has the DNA TGTGCCTGGAGGGGCACCTACGAGCAGTACTTC. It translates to CAWRGTYEQYF.

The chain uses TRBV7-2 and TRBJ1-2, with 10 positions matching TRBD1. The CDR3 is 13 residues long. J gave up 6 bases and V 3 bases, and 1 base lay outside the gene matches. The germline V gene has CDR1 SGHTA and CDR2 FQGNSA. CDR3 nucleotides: TGTGCCAGCAGCTTTGACAGGGGGCATGGCTACACCTTC. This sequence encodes CASSFDRGHGYTF.

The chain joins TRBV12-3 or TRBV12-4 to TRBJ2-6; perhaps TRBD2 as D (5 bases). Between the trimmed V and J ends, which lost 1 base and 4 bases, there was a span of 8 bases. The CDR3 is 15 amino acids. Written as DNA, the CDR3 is TGTGCCAGCAGTTTAGGAGGGAACGGGGCCAACGTCCTGACTTTC. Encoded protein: CASSLGGNGANVLTF.

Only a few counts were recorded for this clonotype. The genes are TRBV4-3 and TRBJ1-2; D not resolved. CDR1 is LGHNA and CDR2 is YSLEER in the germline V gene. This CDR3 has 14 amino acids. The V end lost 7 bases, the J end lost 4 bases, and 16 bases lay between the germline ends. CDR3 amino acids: CASTRWGSLYGYTF. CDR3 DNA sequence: TGCGCCAGCACCCGGTGGGGTAGCCTCTATGGCTACACCTTC.